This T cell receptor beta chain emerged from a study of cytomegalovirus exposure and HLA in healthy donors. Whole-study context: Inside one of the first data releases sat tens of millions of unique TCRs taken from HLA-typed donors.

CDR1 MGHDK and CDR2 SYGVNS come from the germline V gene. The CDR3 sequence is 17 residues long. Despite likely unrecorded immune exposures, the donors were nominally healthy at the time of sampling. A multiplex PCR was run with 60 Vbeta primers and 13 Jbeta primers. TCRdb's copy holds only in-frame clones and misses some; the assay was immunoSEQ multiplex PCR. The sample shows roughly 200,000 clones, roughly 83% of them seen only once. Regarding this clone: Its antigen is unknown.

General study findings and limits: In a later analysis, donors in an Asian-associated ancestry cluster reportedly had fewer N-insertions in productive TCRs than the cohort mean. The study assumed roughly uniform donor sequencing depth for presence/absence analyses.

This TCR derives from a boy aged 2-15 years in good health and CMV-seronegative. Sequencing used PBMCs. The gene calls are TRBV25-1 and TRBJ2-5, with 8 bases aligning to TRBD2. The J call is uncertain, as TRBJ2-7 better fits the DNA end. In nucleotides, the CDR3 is TGTGCCAGCAGTCCGTCGCGGGAGGCAGGGAAAACCTACGAGCAGTACTTC. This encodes CASSPSREAGKTYEQYF.